The sample holds a few counts of the clone carrying this T cell receptor beta chain. Its target is unknown. The authors' processing: CDR3 was compared across clinicopathological groups, and the resulting differences were used to build a distant-metastasis classifier for papillary thyroid cancer. TCRdb reanalyzed the PCR reads via MiXCR. The V and J calls follow TCRdb's processing rather than the paper's. Here the sample spans 39,000 or so clones, roughly 50% being singletons. The CDR3 loop spans 13 amino acids. The J segment lost 3 bases and the V segment lost 6 bases, leaving 4 bases of the junction unmatched. The data derive from a study of metastatic and nonmetastatic thyroid tumors. As for the study in general: Repertoire comparison spanned blood and tumor or nodule tissue of malignant and benign thyroid patients. Findings and caveats of the study: Malignant thyroid tumors reportedly exceeded benign nodules significantly in TCR beta diversity, with the difference appearing in blood and tumor.

Patients had received no treatment of any kind before thyroid surgery. The TCR comes from a male donor with papillary thyroid cancer or a benign thyroid nodule (not recorded which). Some clones in this sample may be carry-over from other donors' samples. The V and J genes are TRBV12-3 or TRBV12-4 and TRBJ1-2; 7 nucleotides line up with TRBD1. Sequenced: tumor tissue. For the CDR3, the DNA is TGTGCCAGCAGCTCAGGGGGGGACTATGGCTACACCTTC. Residues: CASSSGGDYGYTF.